This T cell receptor (beta chain) was documented in a study of cytomegalovirus exposure and HLA in healthy donors. Vbeta (60) and Jbeta (13) primers were used in the PCR. Using immunoSEQ multiplex PCR, the repertoire was profiled, and TCRdb retains in-frame clones only, with some absent. The sample contains 150,000 to 200,000 clones, more than 65% of which appear only once. Trimming pared 0 bases from V and 6 bases from J, leaving 14 bases between. The germline V gene has CDR1 KGHSH and CDR2 LQKENI. This CDR3 contains 15 residues. The TCR sequence derives from a woman aged 40-49 years in good health and CMV-seropositive. Input material: PBMCs. The rearrangement links TRBV18 to TRBJ1-1; the D gene is possibly TRBD1 (5 bases). In DNA form, the CDR3 reads TGTGCCAGCTCACCACCTGGGGGAGGTTTTGCTGAAGCTTTCTTT. It codes for CASSPPGGGFAEAFF.